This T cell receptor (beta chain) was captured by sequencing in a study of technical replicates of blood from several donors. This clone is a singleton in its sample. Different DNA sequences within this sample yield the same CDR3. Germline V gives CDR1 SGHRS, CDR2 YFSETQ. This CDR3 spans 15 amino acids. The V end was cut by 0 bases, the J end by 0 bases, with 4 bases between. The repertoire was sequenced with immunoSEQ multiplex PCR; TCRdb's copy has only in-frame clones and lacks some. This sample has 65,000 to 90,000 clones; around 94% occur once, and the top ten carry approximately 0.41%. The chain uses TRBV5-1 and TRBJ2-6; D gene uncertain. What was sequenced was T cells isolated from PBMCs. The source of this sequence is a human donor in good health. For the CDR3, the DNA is TGCGCCAGCAGCTTGGACAGCTCTGGGGCCAACGTCCTGACTTTC. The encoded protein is CASSLDSSGANVLTF.